This is a list of T cell receptor beta chains from one sample in a study of T cell responses to AZD1222 COVID-19 vaccine. Sequencing used immunoSEQ multiplex PCR; TCRdb keeps in-frame clones, though not all of them. The data show some 97,000 clones, about 87% seen once. The sample was peripheral blood, taken on day 0 of AZD1222 vaccination. These receptor sequences come from an adult in good health. CDR3s include the opening cysteine and the closing phenylalanine or tryptophan. D genes are given only for firm matches. Part of the rows lack a size; the others show once, few, many or a class for expanded clones.

CDR3aa | abundance | len | d_gene | j_gene | v_gene
CASSLDRGGIDEQFF | NA | 15 | TRBD1 | TRBJ2-1 | TRBV5-1
CASSYSSGGGYTF | NA | 13 | NA | TRBJ1-2 | TRBV5-1
CASSTQYTGELFF | few | 13 | NA | TRBJ2-2 | TRBV19
CASSAPGQSTDTQYF | NA | 15 | NA | TRBJ2-3 | TRBV9
CASSIPGQMGGYTF | NA | 14 | NA | TRBJ1-2 | TRBV4-1
CASSDTGGTYNSPLHF | NA | 16 | TRBD1 | TRBJ1-6 | TRBV9
CASSAGTGGGGANVLTF | NA | 17 | TRBD1 | TRBJ2-6 | TRBV9
CASSSAGTGGVNYGYTF | NA | 17 | TRBD1 | TRBJ1-2 | TRBV7-9
CASRDSQGGSSYEQYF | NA | 16 | NA | TRBJ2-7 | TRBV5-6
CASSLEGGGNQPQHF | NA | 15 | NA | TRBJ1-5 | TRBV7-9
CASSLLGRRAGRNQPQHF | NA | 18 | NA | TRBJ1-5 | TRBV27
CASSLIELNEKLFF | NA | 14 | NA | TRBJ1-4 | TRBV28
CAGSLGREFDQPQHF | NA | 15 | NA | TRBJ1-5 | TRBV9
CASSPPSGTAGGQYF | NA | 15 | NA | TRBJ2-3 | TRBV18
CASSLRSGAKGTSSYEQYF | NA | 19 | TRBD2 | TRBJ2-7 | TRBV7-9
CASSEARVVTEAFF | NA | 14 | NA | TRBJ1-1 | TRBV6-1
CASSQGGIRYGYTF | NA | 14 | NA | TRBJ1-2 | TRBV4-2
CASSQPEGGVDEKLFF | NA | 16 | NA | TRBJ1-4 | TRBV4-2
CASSSHGVSTSYEQYF | NA | 16 | NA | TRBJ2-7 | TRBV28
CASSLAGTASGQGTTIYF | NA | 18 | TRBD1 | TRBJ1-3 | TRBV5-1
CASSLGQGPWGYTF | NA | 14 | TRBD1 | TRBJ1-2 | TRBV5-6
CASSWKQGDTEAFF | NA | 14 | TRBD1 | TRBJ1-1 | TRBV6-2/TRBV6-3
CASGDLGYEKLFF | NA | 13 | NA | TRBJ1-4 | TRBV4-3
CASSFSGYEKLFF | NA | 13 | NA | TRBJ1-4 | TRBV27
CASSPLGRPRGWSTNEQFF | NA | 19 | NA | TRBJ2-1 | TRBV7-9
CASNIGQSTEAFF | NA | 13 | NA | TRBJ1-1 | TRBV12-3/TRBV12-4
CAWRKGARGNTIYF | few | 14 | TRBD1 | TRBJ1-3 | TRBV30
CASSRWGGTYQETQYF | NA | 16 | TRBD2 | TRBJ2-5 | TRBV7-9
CASSLEGLPYGYTF | NA | 14 | NA | TRBJ1-2 | TRBV28
CASSYTNGQGVIDNSPLHF | NA | 19 | TRBD1 | TRBJ1-6 | TRBV6-2/TRBV6-3
CASSALQGAGELFF | NA | 14 | TRBD1 | TRBJ2-2 | TRBV9
CAWRTGAYNEQFF | NA | 13 | NA | TRBJ2-1 | TRBV30
CASSQGPADTQYF | few | 13 | NA | TRBJ2-3 | TRBV4-2
CASSAEGGYGYTF | NA | 13 | NA | TRBJ1-2 | TRBV10-2
CASSGGLAGAVYTGELFF | NA | 18 | TRBD2 | TRBJ2-2 | TRBV5-1
CASSPGQGAGNF | NA | 12 | TRBD1 | TRBJ2-7 | TRBV4-3
CASSGPIRGADQPQHF | few | 16 | NA | TRBJ1-5 | TRBV2
CASSDWTGRTYGYTF | NA | 15 | TRBD1 | TRBJ1-2 | TRBV19
CASSLNTGHQNTEAFF | NA | 16 | NA | TRBJ1-1 | TRBV13
CSVEPQGTDTQYF | NA | 13 | NA | TRBJ2-3 | TRBV29-1
CAISESAGGNYEQFF | NA | 15 | TRBD2 | TRBJ2-1 | TRBV10-3
CASSLGVSLNTEAFF | NA | 15 | NA | TRBJ1-1 | TRBV5-4
CSVKTGTGGVYEQYF | NA | 15 | TRBD1 | TRBJ2-7 | TRBV29-1
CASFFSQQETQYF | NA | 13 | NA | TRBJ2-5 | TRBV2
CASSPRDREGELFF | NA | 14 | TRBD1 | TRBJ2-2 | TRBV3-1/TRBV3-2
CASSLGTVSGNTIYF | once | 15 | NA | TRBJ1-3 | TRBV7-2
CASSLGGANTEAFF | NA | 14 | NA | TRBJ1-1 | TRBV7-9
CASTKGGLAGRQYF | NA | 14 | TRBD2 | TRBJ2-7 | TRBV6-5
CASSSGTGRNPTNEKLFF | NA | 18 | TRBD1 | TRBJ1-4 | TRBV10-1
CASSYPAPDRNTDTQYF | NA | 17 | NA | TRBJ2-3 | TRBV6-7
CASSDFGQATTNEKLFF | NA | 17 | NA | TRBJ1-4 | TRBV2
CASSQVWDSSYEQYF | NA | 15 | NA | TRBJ2-7 | TRBV4-2
CATSRDRAEKLFF | NA | 13 | NA | TRBJ1-4 | TRBV15
CASSPAGQDNQPQHF | NA | 15 | TRBD1 | TRBJ1-5 | TRBV18
CASSLTVDSGGRTEAFF | NA | 17 | TRBD1 | TRBJ1-1 | TRBV7-3